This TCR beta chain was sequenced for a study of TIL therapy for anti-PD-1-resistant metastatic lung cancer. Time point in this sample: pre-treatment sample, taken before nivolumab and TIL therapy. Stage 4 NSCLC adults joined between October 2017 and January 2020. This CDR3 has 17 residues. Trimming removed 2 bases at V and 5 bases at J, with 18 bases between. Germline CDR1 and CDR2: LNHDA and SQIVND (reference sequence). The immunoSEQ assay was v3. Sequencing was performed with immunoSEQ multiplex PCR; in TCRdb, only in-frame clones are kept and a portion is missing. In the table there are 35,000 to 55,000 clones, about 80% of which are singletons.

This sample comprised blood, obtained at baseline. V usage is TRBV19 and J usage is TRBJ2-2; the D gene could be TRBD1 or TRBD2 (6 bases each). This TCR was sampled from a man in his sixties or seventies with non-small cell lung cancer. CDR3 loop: CASSITWDTGGTGELFF. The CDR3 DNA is TGTGCCAGTAGTATAACTTGGGACACTGGAGGGACCGGGGAGCTGTTTTTT.